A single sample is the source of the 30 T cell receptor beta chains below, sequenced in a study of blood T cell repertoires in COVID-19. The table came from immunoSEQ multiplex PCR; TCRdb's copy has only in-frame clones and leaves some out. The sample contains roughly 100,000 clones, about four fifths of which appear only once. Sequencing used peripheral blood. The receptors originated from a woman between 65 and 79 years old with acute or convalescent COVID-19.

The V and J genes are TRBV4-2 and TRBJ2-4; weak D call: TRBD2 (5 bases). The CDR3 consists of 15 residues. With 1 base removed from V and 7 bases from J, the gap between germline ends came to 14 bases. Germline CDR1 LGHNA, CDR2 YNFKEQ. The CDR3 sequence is CASSQVRGSGNIQYF. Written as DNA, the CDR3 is TGTGCCAGCAGCCAAGTCAGAGGGTCAGGTAACATTCAGTACTTC.

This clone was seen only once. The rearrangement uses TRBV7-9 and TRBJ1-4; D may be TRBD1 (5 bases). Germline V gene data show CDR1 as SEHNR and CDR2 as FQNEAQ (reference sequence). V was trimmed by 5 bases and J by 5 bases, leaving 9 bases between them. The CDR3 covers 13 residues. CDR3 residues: CASSTRQNEKLFF. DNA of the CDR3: TGTGCCAGCAGCACCCGACAGAATGAAAAACTGTTTTTT. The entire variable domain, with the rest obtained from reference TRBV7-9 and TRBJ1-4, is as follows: DTGVSQNPRHKITKRGQNVTFRCDPISEHNRLYWYRQTLGQGPEFLTYFQNEAQLEKSRLLSDRFSAERPKGSFSTLEIQRTEQGDSAMYLCASSTRQNEKLFFGSGTQLSVL.

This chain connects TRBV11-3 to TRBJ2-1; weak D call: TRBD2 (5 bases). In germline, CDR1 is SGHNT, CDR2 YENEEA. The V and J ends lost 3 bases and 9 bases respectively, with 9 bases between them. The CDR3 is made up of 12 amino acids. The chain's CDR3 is CASSLEAGEQFF. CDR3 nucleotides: TGTGCCAGCAGCTTGGAGGCGGGTGAGCAGTTCTTC. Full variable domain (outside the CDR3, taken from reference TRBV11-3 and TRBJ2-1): EAGVVQSPRYKIIEKKQPVAFWCNPISGHNTLYWYLQNLGQGPELLIRYENEEAVDDSQLPKDRFSAERLKGVDSTLKIQPAELGDSAVYLCASSLEAGEQFFGPGTRLTVL.

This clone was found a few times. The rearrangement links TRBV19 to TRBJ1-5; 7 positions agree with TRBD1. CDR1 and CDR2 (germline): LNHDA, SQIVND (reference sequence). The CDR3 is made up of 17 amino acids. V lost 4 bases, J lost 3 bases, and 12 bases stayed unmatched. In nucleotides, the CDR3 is TGTGCCAGTAGTAACTTGCGTGAGGGGGCCGACAATCAGCCCCAGCATTTT. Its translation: CASSNLREGADNQPQHF.

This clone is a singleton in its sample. CDR3 DNA: TGTGCCACCAGTGATCCTAGGGGTGGGGAGACCCAGTACTTC. It codes for CATSDPRGGETQYF. This chain joins TRBV24-1 and TRBJ2-5; D is perhaps TRBD1 (5 bases). V lost 3 bases to trimming and J lost 5 bases, with 12 bases between them. Germline CDR1 and CDR2: KGHDR and SFDVKD. This CDR3 has 14 amino acids.

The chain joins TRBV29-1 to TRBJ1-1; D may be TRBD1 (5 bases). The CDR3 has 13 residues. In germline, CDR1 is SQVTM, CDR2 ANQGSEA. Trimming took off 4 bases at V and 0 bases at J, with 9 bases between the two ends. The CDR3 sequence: CSVGQTMNTEAFF. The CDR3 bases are TGCAGCGTTGGACAGACGATGAACACTGAAGCTTTCTTT. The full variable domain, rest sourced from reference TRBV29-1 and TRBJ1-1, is SAVISQKPSRDICQRGTSLTIQCQVDSQVTMMFWYRQQPGQSLTLIATANQGSEATYESGFVIDKFPISRPNLTFSTLTVSNMSPEDSSIYLCSVGQTMNTEAFFGQGTRLTVV.

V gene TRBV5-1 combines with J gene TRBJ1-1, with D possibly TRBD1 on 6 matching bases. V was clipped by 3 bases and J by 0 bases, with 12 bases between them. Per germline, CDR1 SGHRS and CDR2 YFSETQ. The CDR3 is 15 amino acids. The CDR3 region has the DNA TGCGCCAGCAGCTCATATCAGGGGATGAACACTGAAGCTTTCTTT. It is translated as CASSSYQGMNTEAFF.

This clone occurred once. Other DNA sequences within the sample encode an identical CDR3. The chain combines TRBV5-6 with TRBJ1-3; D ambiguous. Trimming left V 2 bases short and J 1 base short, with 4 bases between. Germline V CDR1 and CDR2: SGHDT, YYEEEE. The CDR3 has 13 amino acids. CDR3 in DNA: TGTGCCAGCAGCTTCAGTTCTGGAAACACCATATATTTT. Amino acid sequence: CASSFSSGNTIYF.

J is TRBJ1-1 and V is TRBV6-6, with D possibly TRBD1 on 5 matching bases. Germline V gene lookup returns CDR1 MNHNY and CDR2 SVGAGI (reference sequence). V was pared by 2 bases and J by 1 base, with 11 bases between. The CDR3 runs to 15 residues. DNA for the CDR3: TGTGCCAGCAGTTACCCAAGCGGGGGGAACACTGAAGCTTTCTTT. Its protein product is CASSYPSGGNTEAFF.

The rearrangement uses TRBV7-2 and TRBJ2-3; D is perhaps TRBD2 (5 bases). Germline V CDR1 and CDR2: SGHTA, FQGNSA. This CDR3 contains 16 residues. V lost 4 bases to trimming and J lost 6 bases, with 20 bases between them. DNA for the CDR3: TGTGCCAGCAGCTCCACCGGGAACTACGCGGGCGATACGCAGTATTTT. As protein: CASSSTGNYAGDTQYF.

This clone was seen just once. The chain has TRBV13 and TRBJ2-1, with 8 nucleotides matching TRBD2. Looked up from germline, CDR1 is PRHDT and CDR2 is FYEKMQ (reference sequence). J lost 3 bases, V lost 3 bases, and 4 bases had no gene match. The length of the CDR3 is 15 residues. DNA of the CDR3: TGTGCCAGCAGCTTTAGCGGGACCAACTACAATGAGCAGTTCTTC. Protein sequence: CASSFSGTNYNEQFF.

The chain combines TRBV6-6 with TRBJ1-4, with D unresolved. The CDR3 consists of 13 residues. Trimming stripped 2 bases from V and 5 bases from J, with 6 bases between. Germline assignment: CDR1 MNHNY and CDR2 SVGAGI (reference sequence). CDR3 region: CASSYDLNEKLFF. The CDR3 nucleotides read TGTGCCAGCAGTTACGACTTAAATGAAAAACTGTTTTTT.

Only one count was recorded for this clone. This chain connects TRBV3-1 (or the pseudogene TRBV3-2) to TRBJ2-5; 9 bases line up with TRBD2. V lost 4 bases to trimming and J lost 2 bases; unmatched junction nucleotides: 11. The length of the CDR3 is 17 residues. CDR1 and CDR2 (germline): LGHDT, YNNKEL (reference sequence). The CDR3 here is CASSPQTSGPFQETQYF. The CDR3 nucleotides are TGTGCCAGCAGCCCACAAACTAGCGGGCCATTTCAAGAGACCCAGTACTTC.

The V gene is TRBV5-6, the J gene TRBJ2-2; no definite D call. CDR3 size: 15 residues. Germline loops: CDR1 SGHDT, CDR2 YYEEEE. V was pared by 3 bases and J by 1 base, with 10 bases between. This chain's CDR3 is CASSSYYLNTGELFF. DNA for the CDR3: TGTGCCAGCAGCTCATACTACCTGAACACCGGGGAGCTGTTTTTT.

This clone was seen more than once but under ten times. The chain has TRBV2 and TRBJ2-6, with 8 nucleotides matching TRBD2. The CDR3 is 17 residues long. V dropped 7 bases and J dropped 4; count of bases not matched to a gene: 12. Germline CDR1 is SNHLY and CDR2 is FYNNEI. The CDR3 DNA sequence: TGTGCCAGCAAGCGGGAGTTGCTGGGAGGAGGGGCCAACGTCCTGACTTTC. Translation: CASKRELLGGGANVLTF.

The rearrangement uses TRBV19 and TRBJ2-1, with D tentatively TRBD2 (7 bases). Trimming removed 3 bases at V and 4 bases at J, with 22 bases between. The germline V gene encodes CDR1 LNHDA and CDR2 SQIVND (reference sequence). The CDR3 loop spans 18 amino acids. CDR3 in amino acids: CASSIRVGGGPPYNEQFF. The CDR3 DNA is TGTGCCAGTAGTATCCGGGTGGGCGGGGGCCCTCCTTACAATGAGCAGTTCTTC.

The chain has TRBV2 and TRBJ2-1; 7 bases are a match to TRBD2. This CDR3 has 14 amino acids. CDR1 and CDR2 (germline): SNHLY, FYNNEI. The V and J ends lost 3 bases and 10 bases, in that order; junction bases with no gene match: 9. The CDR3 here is CASSELGLMVEQFF. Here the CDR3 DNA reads TGTGCCAGCAGTGAGCTGGGACTAATGGTCGAGCAGTTCTTC.

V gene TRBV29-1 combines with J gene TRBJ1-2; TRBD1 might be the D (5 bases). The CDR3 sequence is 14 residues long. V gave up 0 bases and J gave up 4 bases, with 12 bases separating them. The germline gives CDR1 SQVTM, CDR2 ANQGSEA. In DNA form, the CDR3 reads TGCAGCGTTGAAGATTCCCAGGGCCTCTATGGCTACACCTTC. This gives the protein CSVEDSQGLYGYTF.

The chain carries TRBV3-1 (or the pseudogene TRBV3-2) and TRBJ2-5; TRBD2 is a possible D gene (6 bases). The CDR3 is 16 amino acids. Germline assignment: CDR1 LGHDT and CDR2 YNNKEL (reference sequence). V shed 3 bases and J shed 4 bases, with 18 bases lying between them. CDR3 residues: CASSHRRDFMRETQYF. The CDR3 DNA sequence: TGTGCCAGCAGCCATCGCCGGGACTTTATGAGAGAGACCCAGTACTTC.

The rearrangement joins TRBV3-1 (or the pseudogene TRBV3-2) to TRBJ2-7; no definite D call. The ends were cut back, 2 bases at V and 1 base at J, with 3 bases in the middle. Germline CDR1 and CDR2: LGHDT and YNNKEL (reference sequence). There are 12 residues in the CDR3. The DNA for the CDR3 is TGTGCCAGCAGCCAATCTTCCTACGAGCAGTACTTC. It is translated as CASSQSSYEQYF.

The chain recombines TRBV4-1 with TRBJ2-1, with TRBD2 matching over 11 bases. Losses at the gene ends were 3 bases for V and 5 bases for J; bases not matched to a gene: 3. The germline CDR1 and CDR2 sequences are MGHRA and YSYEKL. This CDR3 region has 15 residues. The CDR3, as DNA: TGCGCCAGCAGCCAGGGGGGACTAGCGGACAATGAGCAGTTCTTC. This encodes CASSQGGLADNEQFF.

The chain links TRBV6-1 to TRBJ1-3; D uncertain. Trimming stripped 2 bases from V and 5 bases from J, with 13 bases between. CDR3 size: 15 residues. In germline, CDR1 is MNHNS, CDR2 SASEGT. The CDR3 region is CASSETLGIRNTIYF. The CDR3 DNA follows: TGTGCCAGCAGTGAAACACTAGGTATAAGAAACACCATATATTTT.

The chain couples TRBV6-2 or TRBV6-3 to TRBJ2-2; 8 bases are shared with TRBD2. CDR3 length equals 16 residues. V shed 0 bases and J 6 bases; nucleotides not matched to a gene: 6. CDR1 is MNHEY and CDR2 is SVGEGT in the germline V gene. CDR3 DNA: TGTGCCAGCAGTTACTCGAGGCGGGGGGCCTCCGGGGAGCTGTTTTTT. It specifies CASSYSRRGASGELFF.

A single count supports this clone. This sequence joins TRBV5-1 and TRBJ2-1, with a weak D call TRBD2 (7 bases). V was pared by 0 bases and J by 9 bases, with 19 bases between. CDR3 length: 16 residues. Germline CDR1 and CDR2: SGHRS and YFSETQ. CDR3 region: CASSLASGGLPGEQFF. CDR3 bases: TGCGCCAGCAGCTTGGCCTCGGGGGGCCTGCCGGGTGAGCAGTTCTTC.

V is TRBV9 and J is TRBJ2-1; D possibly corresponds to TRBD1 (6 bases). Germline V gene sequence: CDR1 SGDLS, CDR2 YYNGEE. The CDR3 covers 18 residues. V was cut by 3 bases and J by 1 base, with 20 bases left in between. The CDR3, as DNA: TGTGCCAGCAGCGCCCCTGCGATCACGAGGGGGTCCTACAATGAGCAGTTCTTC. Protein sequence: CASSAPAITRGSYNEQFF.

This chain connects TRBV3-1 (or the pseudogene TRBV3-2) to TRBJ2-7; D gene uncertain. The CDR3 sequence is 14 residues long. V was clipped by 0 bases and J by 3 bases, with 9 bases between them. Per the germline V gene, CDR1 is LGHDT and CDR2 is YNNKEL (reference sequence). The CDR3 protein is CASSQDLTNYEQYF. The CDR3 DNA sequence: TGTGCCAGCAGCCAAGATCTTACTAACTACGAGCAGTACTTC.

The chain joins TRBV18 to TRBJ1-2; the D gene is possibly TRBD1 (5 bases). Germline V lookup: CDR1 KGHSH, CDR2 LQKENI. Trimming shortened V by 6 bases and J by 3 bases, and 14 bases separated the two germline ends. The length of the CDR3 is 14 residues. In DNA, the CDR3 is TGTGCCAGCTCGCCGGGACTCAGAGACTATGGCTACACCTTC. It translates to CASSPGLRDYGYTF. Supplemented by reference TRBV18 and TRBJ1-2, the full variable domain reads NAGVMQNPRHLVRRRGQEARLRCSPMKGHSHVYWYRQLPEEGLKFMVYLQKENIIDESGMPKERFSAEFPKEGPSILRIQQVVRGDSAAYFCASSPGLRDYGYTFGSGTRLTVV.

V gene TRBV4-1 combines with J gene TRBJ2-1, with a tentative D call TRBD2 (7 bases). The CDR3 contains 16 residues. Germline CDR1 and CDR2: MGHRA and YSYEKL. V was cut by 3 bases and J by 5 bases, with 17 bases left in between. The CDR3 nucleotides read TGCGCCAGCAGCCAGGGGGGGGCCCTGCGTAACAATGAGCAGTTCTTC. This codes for CASSQGGALRNNEQFF.

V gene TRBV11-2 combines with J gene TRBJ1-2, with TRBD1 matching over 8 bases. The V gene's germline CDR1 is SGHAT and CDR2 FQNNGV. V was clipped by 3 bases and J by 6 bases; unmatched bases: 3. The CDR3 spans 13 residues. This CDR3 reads CASSLTGDHGYTF. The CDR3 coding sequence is TGTGCCAGCAGCTTGACAGGGGATCATGGCTACACCTTC.

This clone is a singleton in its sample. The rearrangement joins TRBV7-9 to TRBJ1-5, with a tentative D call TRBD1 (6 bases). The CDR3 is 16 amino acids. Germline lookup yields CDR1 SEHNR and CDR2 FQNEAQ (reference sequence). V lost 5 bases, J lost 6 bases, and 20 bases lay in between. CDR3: CASSPPGGVGAQPQHF. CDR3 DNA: TGTGCCAGCAGCCCCCCCGGAGGTGTGGGGGCTCAGCCCCAGCATTTT.